These 7 T cell receptor beta chains originate from one sample sequenced in a study of cytomegalovirus exposure and HLA in healthy donors. Vbeta (60) and Jbeta (13) primers were used in the PCR. Sequencing was performed with immunoSEQ multiplex PCR; in TCRdb, only in-frame clones are kept and a portion is missing. Seen here are just over 65,000 clones, approximately 75% observed once, and the top ten hold roughly 6.8%. The sequencing sample was made of PBMCs. These TCRs come from a human donor in good health.

The chain joins TRBV18 to TRBJ2-7, with TRBD1 identical over 8 bases. Trimming took 4 bases from V and 6 from J; bases not matched to a gene: 14. The CDR3 is made up of 16 amino acids. Germline assignment: CDR1 KGHSH and CDR2 LQKENI. CDR3 sequence (DNA): TGTGCCAGCTCACGTCGCGATGGACAGGGTAGAGGCGAGCAGTACTTC. Translated: CASSRRDGQGRGEQYF.

This chain uses TRBV7-5 with TRBJ1-2; the DNA was not compared with TRBD1, the D call given in the table. TRBV7-5 is reported as a pseudogene. The CDR3 consists of 14 residues. The CDR3 nucleotides are TGTGCCAGAAGCATCCCGACAGGGGAGGAGGGCTACCCCTTC. Protein: CARSIPTGEEGYPF.

This clone appeared once. The V gene is TRBV7-9, the J gene TRBJ1-5; D not certain. This CDR3 is 14 amino acids long. V gave up 1 base and J gave up 8 bases, with 12 bases separating them. Germline CDR1 SEHNR, CDR2 FQNEAQ (reference sequence). The CDR3 nucleotides read TGTGCCAGCAGCTTAGGACAAACTTTAAAGCCCCAGCATTTT. Its protein is CASSLGQTLKPQHF.

The chain uses TRBV27 and TRBJ1-5; D might be TRBD1 (5 bases). The CDR3 consists of 15 residues. With 6 bases removed from V and 5 bases from J, the gap between germline ends came to 17 bases. CDR1 and CDR2 (germline): MNHEY, SMNVEV (reference sequence). CDR3 residues: CASSPLGREDQPQHF. In DNA form, the CDR3 reads TGTGCCAGCAGCCCCTTGGGCAGGGAAGATCAGCCCCAGCATTTT.

V is TRBV7-8 and J is TRBJ2-1; TRBD2 aligns across 7 bases. Germline CDR1 SGHVS, CDR2 FQNEAQ. This CDR3 is built from 17 residues. V gave up 6 bases and J gave up 0 bases; unmatched junction bases: 11. The CDR3 nucleotides are TGTGCCAGCAGACCGTCAAGCGGGGCCCTCTCCTACAATGAGCAGTTCTTC. Translation gives CASRPSSGALSYNEQFF.

This chain connects TRBV2 to TRBJ2-5, with D possibly matching TRBD2 (7 bases). The length of the CDR3 is 13 residues. Germline V gene lookup returns CDR1 SNHLY and CDR2 FYNNEI. V was trimmed by 7 bases and J by 5 bases, leaving 14 bases between them. The CDR3, as DNA: TGTGCCAGCAAGGGGGGGGTCGGCGAGACCCAGTACTTC. Translating gives CASKGGVGETQYF.

The chain is built from TRBV5-1 and TRBJ2-7; D is undetermined. Germline V CDR1 and CDR2: SGHRS, YFSETQ. This CDR3 comprises 13 residues. The germline V and J ends were trimmed by 1 base and 3 bases, with 8 bases remaining between them. As DNA, the CDR3 is TGCGCCAGCAGCTTGACAGAAAACTACGAGCAGTACTTC. Its translation is CASSLTENYEQYF.